The 27 T cell receptor beta chains in this list originate from one sample, sequenced in a study of blood T cell repertoires in COVID-19. Clones were read by immunoSEQ multiplex PCR, and TCRdb kept only the in-frame ones, dropping some. The sample shows fewer than 200,000 clones, about 86% of them seen only once. The sample taken for sequencing was peripheral blood. These receptors were taken from a woman in her 70s with COVID-19, enrolled during active disease.

The chain couples TRBV9 to TRBJ2-1, with 7 bases lining up with TRBD1. V lost 4 bases and J lost 3; bases outside the gene matches: 1. Germline-derived CDR1 and CDR2 are SGDLS and YYNGEE. This CDR3 region has 13 residues. This CDR3 reads CASSRTGYNEQFF. For the CDR3, the DNA is TGTGCCAGCAGCCGGACAGGCTACAATGAGCAGTTCTTC. The full variable domain, completed using reference TRBV9 and TRBJ2-1, is DSGVTQTPKHLITATGQRVTLRCSPRSGDLSVYWYQQSLDQGLQFLIQYYNGEERAKGNILERFSAQQFPDLHSELNLSSLELGDSALYFCASSRTGYNEQFFGPGTRLTVL.

V is TRBV7-2 and J is TRBJ2-4, with 7 bases lining up with TRBD1. This CDR3 spans 16 amino acids. V lost 4 bases, J lost 1 base, and 7 bases stayed unmatched. Germline CDR1 SGHTA, CDR2 FQGNSA. The CDR3 is CASSSNRGSAKNIQYF. The CDR3 region has the DNA TGTGCCAGCAGCTCTAACAGGGGTTCGGCCAAAAACATTCAGTACTTC.

The genes are TRBV9 and TRBJ2-5; TRBD1 is a possible D gene (6 bases). The CDR3 consists of 16 residues. CDR1 is SGDLS and CDR2 is YYNGEE in the germline V gene. The ends were cut back, 4 bases at V and 5 bases at J, with 21 bases in the middle. In DNA form, the CDR3 reads TGTGCCAGCAGCATACGTACAGGGAGCGTTGGGGAGACCCAGTACTTC. Its translation is CASSIRTGSVGETQYF.

The genes are TRBV6-5 and TRBJ1-1, with 8 bases lining up with TRBD1. The CDR3 totals 12 residues. CDR1 and CDR2 (germline): MNHEY, SVGAGI. V dropped 6 bases and J dropped 4; count of bases not matched to a gene: 1. The DNA of the CDR3 is TGTGCCAGCAGCACAGGGGGCACTGAAGCTTTCTTT. It codes for CASSTGGTEAFF.

This sequence joins TRBV15 and TRBJ1-4; TRBD1 agrees at 8 bases. This CDR3 is 17 amino acids long. Germline V gene data show CDR1 as LNHNV and CDR2 as YYDKDF (reference sequence). V was pared by 0 bases and J by 1 base, with 4 bases of the junction left unmatched. CDR3 amino acids: CATSRDYTGGTNEKLFF. The CDR3 DNA follows: TGTGCCACCAGCAGAGATTATACAGGGGGAACTAATGAAAAACTGTTTTTT.

The chain recombines TRBV15 with TRBJ2-7; D remains unclear. The V gene lost 1 base and the J gene lost 0 bases, with 7 bases spanning the gap. Per germline, CDR1 LNHNV and CDR2 YYDKDF (reference sequence). CDR3 length: 14 amino acids. CDR3 bases: TGTGCCACCAGCAGAGGCCTAAACTCCTACGAGCAGTACTTC. It encodes CATSRGLNSYEQYF. Using reference TRBV15 and TRBJ2-7 for the parts outside the CDR3, the full variable domain is DAMVIQNPRYQVTQFGKPVTLSCSQTLNHNVMYWYQQKSSQAPKLLFHYYDKDFNNEADTPDNFQSRRPNTSFCFLDIRSPGLGDTAMYLCATSRGLNSYEQYFGPGTRLTVT.

V usage is TRBV10-3 and J usage is TRBJ2-1; a possible D gene is TRBD2 (5 bases). The CDR3 length is 12 residues. V was pared by 3 bases and J by 15 bases, with 15 bases between. Germline V gene sequence: CDR1 ENHRY, CDR2 SYGVKD. The CDR3, as DNA: TGTGCCATCAGTGATGCACCTAGCCCCGCGTTCTTC. Translation gives CAISDAPSPAFF.

In this sample, this clone turned up once. The rearrangement joins TRBV5-1 to TRBJ2-1, with a weak D call TRBD2 (6 bases). The CDR3 totals 16 residues. Between the trimmed V and J ends, which lost 0 bases and 9 bases, there was a span of 19 bases. CDR1 is SGHRS and CDR2 is YFSETQ in the germline V gene. CDR3 in amino acids: CASSLVWGVGSGEQFF. The CDR3 DNA follows: TGCGCCAGCAGCTTGGTATGGGGGGTGGGTAGCGGTGAGCAGTTCTTC.

The chain links TRBV19 to TRBJ1-1; D might be TRBD1 (6 bases). The germline CDR1 and CDR2 sequences are LNHDA and SQIVND (reference sequence). The CDR3 loop spans 14 amino acids. Trimming took off 6 bases at V and 0 bases at J, with 11 bases between the two ends. The CDR3 loop is CASRDRSMNTEAFF. The DNA of the CDR3 is TGTGCCAGTAGAGACAGGTCAATGAACACTGAAGCTTTCTTT.

The rearrangement uses TRBV15 and TRBJ2-3; the D gene is possibly TRBD2 (6 bases). From germline, CDR1 is LNHNV and CDR2 YYDKDF (reference sequence). V was clipped by 5 bases and J by 4 bases, with 22 bases between them. There are 17 residues in the CDR3. In DNA, the CDR3 is TGTGCCACCAGCGTAGGACTCCCGGGAGAGGGAGCAGATACGCAGTATTTT. It encodes CATSVGLPGEGADTQYF. The whole variable domain, remainder taken from reference TRBV15 and TRBJ2-3, is DAMVIQNPRYQVTQFGKPVTLSCSQTLNHNVMYWYQQKSSQAPKLLFHYYDKDFNNEADTPDNFQSRRPNTSFCFLDIRSPGLGDTAMYLCATSVGLPGEGADTQYFGPGTRLTVL.

The V and J genes are TRBV15 and TRBJ2-4; D call uncertain. Per the germline V gene, CDR1 is LNHNV and CDR2 is YYDKDF (reference sequence). CDR3 length: 14 amino acids. Trimming shortened V by 0 bases and J by 3 bases, and 6 bases separated the two germline ends. CDR3 sequence (DNA): TGTGCCACCAGCAGAGATCCGGTCAAAAACATTCAGTACTTC. This sequence encodes CATSRDPVKNIQYF. The whole variable domain, remainder taken from reference TRBV15 and TRBJ2-4, is DAMVIQNPRYQVTQFGKPVTLSCSQTLNHNVMYWYQQKSSQAPKLLFHYYDKDFNNEADTPDNFQSRRPNTSFCFLDIRSPGLGDTAMYLCATSRDPVKNIQYFGAGTRLSVL.

Concerning this clone: The sample has other DNA sequences that encode this CDR3 too. The chain links TRBV6-5 to TRBJ2-7; possibly TRBD2 for D (6 bases). Per the germline V gene, CDR1 is MNHEY and CDR2 is SVGAGI. The CDR3 runs 13 residues. Deletions cut 4 bases from V and 7 bases from J, with 14 bases between. For the CDR3, the DNA is TGTGCCAGCAGTTCGGGAGCTCCGCGGGAGCAGTACTTC. Protein product: CASSSGAPREQYF.

The J gene is TRBJ2-5, the V gene TRBV3-1 (or the pseudogene TRBV3-2); D gene uncertain. The germline V gene has CDR1 LGHDT and CDR2 YNNKEL (reference sequence). The CDR3 runs 12 residues. The V and J ends lost 4 bases and 8 bases respectively, with 11 bases between them. The CDR3 here is CASSLTPSTQYF. The DNA of the CDR3 is TGTGCCAGCAGCCTTACACCCTCCACCCAGTACTTC.

The J gene is TRBJ2-4, the V gene TRBV30; 7 bases are a match to TRBD2. Germline V gives CDR1 GTSNPN, CDR2 SVGIG (reference sequence). V dropped 5 bases and J dropped 6; count of bases not matched to a gene: 10. The CDR3 length is 14 residues. In DNA, the CDR3 is TGTGCCTGGGCAATAGCGGGTACGGCAAACATTCAGTACTTC. It encodes CAWAIAGTANIQYF.

This clone appeared a single time. The V and J genes are TRBV18 and TRBJ1-5, with 9 bases lining up with TRBD1. The CDR3 extends over 14 amino acids. Per the germline V gene, CDR1 is KGHSH and CDR2 is LQKENI. V trimming: 5 bases; J trimming: 7 bases; junction bases outside the gene matches: 6. The DNA for the CDR3 is TGTGCCAGCTCAGAGGGACAGGGCGGACAGCCCCAGCATTTT. Translating it yields CASSEGQGGQPQHF.

Written as DNA, the CDR3 is TGTGCCAGCAGGCCGGGACAGAGTTACGAGCAGTACTTC. It is translated as CASRPGQSYEQYF. V usage is TRBV28 and J usage is TRBJ2-7; 7 bases line up with TRBD1. V was clipped by 6 bases and J by 4 bases; unmatched bases: 6. There are 13 residues in the CDR3. CDR1 is MDHEN and CDR2 is SYDVKM in the germline V gene.

The J gene is TRBJ1-4, the V gene TRBV5-1, with TRBD1 matching 7 bases. Trimming took 4 bases from V and 12 from J; bases not matched to a gene: 12. This CDR3 has 14 amino acids. CDR1 SGHRS and CDR2 YFSETQ come from the germline V gene. The CDR3 sequence is CASSTGTENAELFF. In DNA form, the CDR3 reads TGCGCCAGCAGCACCGGGACAGAGAATGCTGAACTGTTTTTT.

This clone was seen only once. The chain is built from TRBV7-9 and TRBJ2-5; D may be TRBD2 (6 bases). This CDR3 has 12 amino acids. Germline CDR1 is SEHNR and CDR2 is FQNEAQ (reference sequence). Trimming took off 7 bases at V and 3 bases at J, with 9 bases between the two ends. The CDR3 region has the DNA TGTGCCAGCACCCGCGGGGAAGAGACCCAGTACTTC. Translated, it gives CASTRGEETQYF.

The gene calls are TRBV7-8 and TRBJ1-2; unclear D gene. The ends were cut back, 5 bases at V and 3 bases at J, with 13 bases in the middle. Germline CDR1 and CDR2: SGHVS and FQNEAQ. The CDR3 has 14 amino acids. CDR3 DNA: TGTGCCAGCAGCCCCCAGGCCCTCGACTATGGCTACACCTTC. It codes for CASSPQALDYGYTF.

V usage is TRBV30 and J usage is TRBJ2-4; weak D call: TRBD1 (5 bases). Trimming cost V 3 bases and J 0 bases, with 6 bases left between them. This CDR3 is built from 13 residues. Germline-derived CDR1 and CDR2 are GTSNPN and SVGIG (reference sequence). CDR3 DNA sequence: TGTGCCTGGAGAGGGGTAGCCAAAAACATTCAGTACTTC. This codes for CAWRGVAKNIQYF.

The chain uses TRBV18 and TRBJ1-1; D is undetermined. Per the germline V gene, CDR1 is KGHSH and CDR2 is LQKENI. CDR3 length equals 14 residues. The V gene lost 2 bases and the J gene lost 0 bases, with 7 bases spanning the gap. This chain's CDR3 is CASSPINMNTEAFF. The CDR3 DNA follows: TGTGCCAGCTCACCAATAAACATGAACACTGAAGCTTTCTTT.

V gene TRBV19 combines with J gene TRBJ1-2; D is possibly TRBD1 (5 bases). This CDR3 contains 15 residues. Germline V gene data show CDR1 as LNHDA and CDR2 as SQIVND (reference sequence). The V gene lost 4 bases and the J gene lost 2 bases, with 14 bases spanning the gap. The CDR3 loop is CASSTSRQTNYGYTF. CDR3 DNA: TGTGCCAGTAGTACCTCGCGACAGACAAACTATGGCTACACCTTC.

The chain links TRBV19 to TRBJ2-2; no clear D gene. In germline, CDR1 is LNHDA, CDR2 SQIVND (reference sequence). The CDR3 consists of 15 residues. Trimming removed 6 bases from V and 5 bases from J, with 16 bases in between. The CDR3 loop reads CASRELLTQTGELFF. CDR3 sequence (DNA): TGTGCCAGTAGGGAGCTCCTTACGCAAACCGGGGAGCTGTTTTTT.

J is TRBJ2-2 and V is TRBV7-3, with a tentative D call TRBD2 (6 bases). This CDR3 contains 13 residues. Germline CDR1 reads SGHTA; CDR2 reads FQGTGA. Trimming cost V 5 bases and J 5 bases, with 9 bases left between them. DNA for the CDR3: TGTGCCAGCAGCCCCGGGGGAACCGGGGAGCTGTTTTTT. Translation: CASSPGGTGELFF.

This chain connects TRBV7-3 to TRBJ2-1, with TRBD2 matching over 7 bases. The length of the CDR3 is 12 residues. Germline V lookup: CDR1 SGHTA, CDR2 FQGTGA. The ends lost 3 bases at V and 8 bases at J; junction bases unmatched: 1. The CDR3 loop is CASSLGGDEQFF. CDR3 DNA sequence: TGTGCCAGCAGCTTGGGAGGGGATGAGCAGTTCTTC.

The rearrangement links TRBV7-9 to TRBJ2-2; D may be TRBD1 (6 bases). The V end was cut by 3 bases, the J end by 0 bases, with 17 bases between. There are 18 residues in the CDR3. The germline gives CDR1 SEHNR, CDR2 FQNEAQ (reference sequence). The CDR3 here is CASSFLTGPISNTGELFF. Here the CDR3 DNA reads TGTGCCAGCAGCTTTCTTACAGGGCCCATATCGAACACCGGGGAGCTGTTTTTT.

The chain has TRBV4-2 and TRBJ1-2; 8 bases line up with TRBD1. Germline trimming cut 0 bases from V and 7 bases from J; bases unmatched to any gene: 7. The CDR3 is 15 amino acids. Looked up from germline, CDR1 is LGHNA and CDR2 is YNFKEQ. DNA of the CDR3: TGTGCCAGCAGCCAAGACCCGACAGGGGAGAGTGGCTACACCTTC. It is translated as CASSQDPTGESGYTF.